This T cell receptor (beta chain) was identified during a study of blood T cell repertoires in COVID-19. Study details: Acute and convalescent COVID-19 specimens originated in the United States, Italy and Spain. PBMCs, B-cell-depleted T cells, or T cells were the source of the cDNA or gDNA that made up the material.

V shed 1 base and J shed 7 bases, with 4 bases lying between them. The CDR3 contains 11 residues. CDR1 is GTSNPN, CDR2 SVGIG, per germline (reference sequence). In the study's own analysis: The assay estimated nucleated cells by amplifying reference gene primers. Clones were sequenced by immunoSEQ multiplex PCR, and TCRdb holds only the in-frame ones, with some missing. V, J and clone size are taken as reported in that table, and D and trimming were inferred from the DNA itself. Of about 180,000 clones listed, 80% to 90% are singletons. Sequencing was done on a sample of peripheral blood. The rearrangement uses TRBV30 and TRBJ1-4, with D hard to call. The sequence came from a man in his forties with active or convalescent COVID-19. This CDR3 reads CAWSGSEKLFF. The CDR3 coding sequence is TGTGCCTGGAGTGGCAGTGAAAAACTGTTTTTT.